This TCR beta chain appears in the sequencing data of a study of identical twins. TCRdb re-called the 5' RACE reads through MiXCR, storing one row per CDR3 protein. The sample contains roughly 190,000 distinct CDR3 sequences, approximately 15% of which appear only once. Study-wide findings and caveats: Memory repertoires showed no such pattern, whereas abundant cord blood beta clonotypes carried fewer insertions.

CDR3 length: 20 residues. Germline V CDR1 and CDR2: WSHSY, SAAADI. V lost 6 bases and J lost 1; bases outside the gene matches: 16. About this clonotype: Its antigen is still unknown.

These data are also associated with another study on T cells expressing NK-cell markers. This second study notes: Clones of NKG2C+ T cells that had expanded were of unclear HCMV specificity.

Sequenced sample: CD8+ T cells sorted from blood. This TCR was sampled from a woman between 18 and 30 years old in good health. The chain couples TRBV10-2 to TRBJ2-3; the match to TRBD2 covers 13 bases. In DNA form, the CDR3 reads TGCGCCAGCAGCGTCGCTCTACGACTAGCGGGGGGCCGTCGCACAGATACGCAGTATTTT. Translated: CASSVALRLAGGRRTDTQYF.